These T cell receptor beta chains were read from a single sample in a study of blood T cell repertoires in COVID-19. The data were produced by immunoSEQ multiplex PCR, yet TCRdb's version contains in-frame clones alone and is incomplete. This sample carries roughly 65,000 clones, 90% of them seen once, and the ten largest clones take roughly 1.3%. The sample consisted of peripheral blood. These receptors originate from a man aged 55 to 70 with acute or convalescent COVID-19. Each CDR3 is given with its conserved first and last residue. The D gene is left open where the match is weak. Rows may omit the clone size; those that give it use once, few, many or a size class.

abundance: -; j_gene: TRBJ1-1; d_gene: -; v_gene: TRBV2; CDR3aa: CASSESVLTEAFF; CDR3nt: TGTGCCAGCAGTGAATCAGTGCTCACTGAAGCTTTCTTT
abundance: -; j_gene: TRBJ1-4; d_gene: TRBD1; v_gene: TRBV7-9; CDR3aa: CASSLNRGDEKLFF; CDR3nt: TGTGCCAGCAGCTTAAACAGGGGGGATGAAAAACTGTTTTTT
abundance: -; j_gene: TRBJ1-2; d_gene: -; v_gene: TRBV28; CDR3aa: CASTLLRNFDGYTF; CDR3nt: TGTGCCAGCACCCTTTTGCGCAATTTCGATGGCTACACCTTC
abundance: -; j_gene: TRBJ1-2; d_gene: -; v_gene: TRBV23-1; CDR3aa: CASNTPDRNYGYTF; CDR3nt: TGCGCCAGCAATACCCCGGACAGAAACTATGGCTACACCTTC
abundance: -; j_gene: TRBJ2-2; d_gene: -; v_gene: TRBV5-1; CDR3aa: CASSLAATTNTGELFF; CDR3nt: TGCGCCAGCAGCTTGGCGGCGACAACGAACACCGGGGAGCTGTTTTTT
abundance: -; j_gene: TRBJ1-1; d_gene: TRBD1; v_gene: TRBV5-1; CDR3aa: CASNGKGAQQDTEAFF; CDR3nt: TGCGCCAGCAACGGGAAGGGGGCCCAACAGGACACTGAAGCTTTCTTT
abundance: -; j_gene: TRBJ1-1; d_gene: -; v_gene: TRBV7-2; CDR3aa: CASSFGRWNTEAFF; CDR3nt: TGTGCCAGCAGCTTCGGCAGGTGGAACACTGAAGCTTTCTTT
abundance: -; j_gene: TRBJ1-2; d_gene: -; v_gene: TRBV7-3; CDR3aa: CASSLSAGTRVYGYTF; CDR3nt: TGTGCCAGCAGCTTATCGGCCGGGACAAGAGTCTATGGCTACACCTTC
abundance: -; j_gene: TRBJ2-7; d_gene: -; v_gene: TRBV5-1; CDR3aa: CASSLGQSYEQYF; CDR3nt: TGCGCCAGCAGCTTGGGACAGAGCTACGAGCAGTACTTC
abundance: -; j_gene: TRBJ2-7; d_gene: TRBD1; v_gene: TRBV5-1; CDR3aa: CASSLGQGAMYEQYF; CDR3nt: TGCGCCAGCAGCCTTGGACAGGGGGCTATGTACGAGCAGTACTTC
abundance: -; j_gene: TRBJ2-7; d_gene: TRBD1; v_gene: TRBV27; CDR3aa: CASSSGQGNPLYYEQYF; CDR3nt: TGTGCCAGCAGTAGCGGACAGGGAAACCCCCTCTACTACGAGCAGTACTTC
abundance: -; j_gene: TRBJ1-2; d_gene: -; v_gene: TRBV5-1; CDR3aa: CASSEGVIDYGYTF; CDR3nt: TGCGCCAGCAGCGAGGGGGTTATCGACTATGGCTACACCTTC
abundance: -; j_gene: TRBJ2-1; d_gene: -; v_gene: TRBV7-3; CDR3aa: CASSLSQGGEQFF; CDR3nt: TGTGCCAGCAGCTTGAGCCAGGGAGGTGAGCAGTTCTTC
abundance: -; j_gene: TRBJ1-6; d_gene: -; v_gene: TRBV6-5; CDR3aa: CASSYSTGRARSPLHF; CDR3nt: TGTGCCAGCAGTTACTCGACGGGCAGGGCAAGGTCACCCCTCCACTTT
abundance: -; j_gene: TRBJ2-5; d_gene: TRBD2; v_gene: TRBV7-2; CDR3aa: CASSLSAGGLEKTQYF; CDR3nt: TGTGCCAGCAGCTTGTCAGCGGGGGGTCTGGAGAAGACCCAGTACTTC
abundance: -; j_gene: TRBJ1-1; d_gene: TRBD1; v_gene: TRBV5-1; CDR3aa: CASSIGTGGADTEAFF; CDR3nt: TGCGCCAGCAGCATTGGGACAGGGGGCGCAGACACTGAAGCTTTCTTT
abundance: few; j_gene: TRBJ1-4; d_gene: TRBD1; v_gene: TRBV2; CDR3aa: CASSEGLTGIKANEKLFF; CDR3nt: TGTGCCAGCAGTGAAGGCCTGACAGGGATTAAAGCTAATGAAAAACTGTTTTTT
abundance: -; j_gene: TRBJ1-5; d_gene: -; v_gene: TRBV5-5; CDR3aa: CASSLEGGNQPQHF; CDR3nt: TGTGCCAGCAGTCTCGAGGGGGGGAATCAGCCCCAGCATTTT
abundance: -; j_gene: TRBJ2-3; d_gene: -; v_gene: TRBV5-4; CDR3aa: CASSLGSEEGTDTQYF; CDR3nt: TGTGCCAGCAGCCTTGGATCAGAAGAGGGCACAGATACGCAGTATTTT
abundance: -; j_gene: TRBJ2-1; d_gene: TRBD2; v_gene: TRBV7-2; CDR3aa: CASSYKSSGGHEQFF; CDR3nt: TGTGCCAGCAGCTACAAGTCTAGCGGGGGCCATGAGCAGTTCTTC
abundance: once; j_gene: TRBJ1-4; d_gene: TRBD1; v_gene: TRBV6-7; CDR3aa: CASSYSETGGPTNEKLFF; CDR3nt: TGTGCCAGCAGTTACTCGGAGACAGGGGGCCCGACTAATGAAAAACTGTTTTTT
abundance: -; j_gene: TRBJ1-2; d_gene: -; v_gene: TRBV9; CDR3aa: CASSAGANYGYTF; CDR3nt: TGTGCCAGCAGCGCTGGGGCCAACTATGGCTACACCTTC
abundance: -; j_gene: TRBJ2-3; d_gene: TRBD1; v_gene: TRBV7-9; CDR3aa: CASSLIGQGSTDTQYF; CDR3nt: TGTGCCAGCAGCTTAATTGGACAGGGTTCCACAGATACGCAGTATTTT
abundance: -; j_gene: TRBJ1-3; d_gene: -; v_gene: TRBV18; CDR3aa: CASSPLNRATSGNTIYF; CDR3nt: TGTGCCAGCTCACCACTCAACAGGGCGACCTCTGGAAACACCATATATTTT
abundance: -; j_gene: TRBJ2-5; d_gene: TRBD1; v_gene: TRBV5-1; CDR3aa: CASSPDRVETQYF; CDR3nt: TGCGCCAGCAGCCCCGACAGGGTTGAGACCCAGTACTTC
abundance: once; j_gene: TRBJ1-2; d_gene: -; v_gene: TRBV2; CDR3aa: CASSEAGERSGYTF; CDR3nt: TGTGCCAGCAGTGAAGCGGGTGAGAGGTCTGGCTACACCTTC
abundance: -; j_gene: TRBJ2-7; d_gene: TRBD2; v_gene: TRBV5-1; CDR3aa: CASRQTPGLAAPYEQYF; CDR3nt: TGCGCCAGCAGGCAGACCCCGGGACTAGCGGCGCCCTACGAGCAGTACTTC
abundance: -; j_gene: TRBJ1-6; d_gene: -; v_gene: TRBV6-6; CDR3aa: CASRQALNSPLHF; CDR3nt: TGTGCCAGTCGGCAGGCCTTAAATTCACCCCTCCACTTT
abundance: -; j_gene: TRBJ1-1; d_gene: -; v_gene: TRBV4-1; CDR3aa: CASSPVIGVRTEAFF; CDR3nt: TGCGCCAGCAGCCCAGTCATAGGAGTACGCACTGAAGCTTTCTTT
abundance: -; j_gene: TRBJ1-1; d_gene: -; v_gene: TRBV5-1; CDR3aa: CASSLEGLGAFF; CDR3nt: TGCGCCAGCAGCTTGGAGGGGCTGGGGGCTTTCTTT
abundance: -; j_gene: TRBJ1-3; d_gene: -; v_gene: TRBV7-9; CDR3aa: CASSVARDSGNTIYF; CDR3nt: TGTGCCAGCAGCGTCGCCAGGGACTCTGGAAACACCATATATTTT
abundance: -; j_gene: TRBJ1-3; d_gene: TRBD1; v_gene: TRBV7-2; CDR3aa: CASSSPPGTGDFTIYF; CDR3nt: TGTGCCAGCAGTTCCCCACCTGGGACAGGGGATTTCACCATATATTTT
abundance: -; j_gene: TRBJ1-4; d_gene: -; v_gene: TRBV29-1; CDR3aa: CSVAVGRGLNEKLFF; CDR3nt: TGCAGCGTTGCCGTGGGCAGGGGATTAAATGAAAAACTGTTTTTT
abundance: -; j_gene: TRBJ2-2; d_gene: TRBD1; v_gene: TRBV19; CDR3aa: CASIDRAGTGELFF; CDR3nt: TGTGCCAGTATCGACAGGGCCGGCACCGGGGAGCTGTTTTTT
abundance: -; j_gene: TRBJ2-3; d_gene: TRBD1; v_gene: TRBV5-1; CDR3aa: CASSARGTGVDTQYF; CDR3nt: TGCGCCAGCAGCGCACGGGGGACAGGGGTAGATACGCAGTATTTT
abundance: -; j_gene: TRBJ2-3; d_gene: -; v_gene: TRBV5-1; CDR3aa: CASSLDSVLGTDTQYF; CDR3nt: TGCGCCAGCAGCTTGGATTCGGTTCTAGGAACAGATACGCAGTATTTT